This TCR beta chain was profiled in a study of CD4 T cells in relation to SARS-CoV-2 and coronaviruses. Study overall: TCR beta CDR3s were sequenced after roughly nine-day antigen culture of PBMCs.

CDR3 length: 13 residues. The V end was cut by 2 bases, the J end by 6 bases, with 11 bases between. The germline CDR1 and CDR2 sequences are SEHNR and FQNEAQ (reference sequence). The unexposed donors gave CD4+ T cells in about 2010-2019, prior to COVID-19. Isolation of CD4+ T cells took place after around 11 days in culture. Unexposed-donor CD4+ T cells were probed with SARS-CoV-2 S/N and four cold-coronavirus spikes, cells permitting. Only a few counts were recorded for this clone. Its specificity is not known. Libraries were prepared by immunoSEQ multiplex PCR; TCRdb keeps only in-frame clonotypes and omits some of them. The sample lists roughly 20,000 clones, roughly 62% occurring once.

This sequence joins TRBV7-9 and TRBJ2-7; TRBD2 is a possible D gene (6 bases). This sequence originates from a human donor in good health. Source material: CD4+ T cells from PBMCs, cultured in vitro. CDR3 protein: CASSLRGAGEQYF. CDR3 bases: TGTGCCAGCAGCTTACGGGGAGCGGGCGAGCAGTACTTC.